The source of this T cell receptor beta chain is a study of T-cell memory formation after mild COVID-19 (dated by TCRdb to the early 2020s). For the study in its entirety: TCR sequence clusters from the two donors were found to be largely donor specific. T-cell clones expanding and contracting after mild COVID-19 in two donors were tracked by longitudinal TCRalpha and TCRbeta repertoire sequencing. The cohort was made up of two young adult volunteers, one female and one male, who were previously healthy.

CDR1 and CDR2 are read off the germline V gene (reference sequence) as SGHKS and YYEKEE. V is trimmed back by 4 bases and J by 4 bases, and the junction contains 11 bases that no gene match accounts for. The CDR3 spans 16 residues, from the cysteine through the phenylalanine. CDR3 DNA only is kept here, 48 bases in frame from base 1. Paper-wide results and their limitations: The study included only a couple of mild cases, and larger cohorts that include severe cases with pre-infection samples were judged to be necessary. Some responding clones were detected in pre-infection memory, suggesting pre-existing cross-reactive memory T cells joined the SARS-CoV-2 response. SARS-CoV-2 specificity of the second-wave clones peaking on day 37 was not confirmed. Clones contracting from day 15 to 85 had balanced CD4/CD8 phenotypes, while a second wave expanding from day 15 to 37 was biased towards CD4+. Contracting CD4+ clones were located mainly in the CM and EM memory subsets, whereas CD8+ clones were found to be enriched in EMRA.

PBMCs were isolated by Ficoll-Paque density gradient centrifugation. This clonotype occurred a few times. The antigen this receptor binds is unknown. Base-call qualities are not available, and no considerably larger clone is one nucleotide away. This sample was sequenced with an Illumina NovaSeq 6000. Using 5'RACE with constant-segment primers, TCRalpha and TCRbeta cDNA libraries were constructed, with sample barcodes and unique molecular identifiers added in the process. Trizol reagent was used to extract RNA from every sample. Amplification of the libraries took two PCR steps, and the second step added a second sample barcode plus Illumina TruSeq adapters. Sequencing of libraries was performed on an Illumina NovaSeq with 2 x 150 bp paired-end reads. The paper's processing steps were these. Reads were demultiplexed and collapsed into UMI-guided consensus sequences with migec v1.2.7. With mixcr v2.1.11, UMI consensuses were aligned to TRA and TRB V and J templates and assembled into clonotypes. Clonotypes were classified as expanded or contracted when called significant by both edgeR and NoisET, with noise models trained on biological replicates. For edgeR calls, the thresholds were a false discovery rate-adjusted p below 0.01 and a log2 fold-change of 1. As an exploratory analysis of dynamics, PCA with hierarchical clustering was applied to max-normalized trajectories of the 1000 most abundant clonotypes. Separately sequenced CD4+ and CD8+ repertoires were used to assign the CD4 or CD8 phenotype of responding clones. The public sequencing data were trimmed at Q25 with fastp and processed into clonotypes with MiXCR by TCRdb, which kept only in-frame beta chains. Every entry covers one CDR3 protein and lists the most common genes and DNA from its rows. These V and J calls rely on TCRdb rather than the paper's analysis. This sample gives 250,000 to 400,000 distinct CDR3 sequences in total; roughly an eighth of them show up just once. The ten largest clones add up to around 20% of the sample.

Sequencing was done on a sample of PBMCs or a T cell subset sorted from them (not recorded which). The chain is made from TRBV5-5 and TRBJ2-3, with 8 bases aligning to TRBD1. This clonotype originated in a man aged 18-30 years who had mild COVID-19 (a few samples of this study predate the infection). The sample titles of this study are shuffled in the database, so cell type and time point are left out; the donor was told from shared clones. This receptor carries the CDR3 CASSHGQGYFPDTQYF. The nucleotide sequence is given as TGTGCCAGCAGCCACGGACAGGGTTATTTCCCAGATACGCAGTATTTT.